These 9 T cell receptor beta chains came from one sample sequenced in a study of shared clonotypes between healthy human individuals. Using immunoSEQ multiplex PCR, the repertoire was profiled, and TCRdb retains in-frame clones only, with some absent. The data show some 680,000 clones, more than 70% seen once. Sequenced sample: memory CD4+ T cells sorted from blood. As for subset: CD45RA-negative fraction. Receptor source: a woman aged 25 to 45 in good health.

This clone has ten or more counts. The rearrangement uses TRBV11-1 and TRBJ2-7, with D perhaps matching TRBD2 (5 bases). This CDR3 contains 14 residues. CDR1 SGHAT and CDR2 FQDESV come from the germline V gene (reference sequence). V shed 5 bases and J shed 0 bases, with 11 bases lying between them. The chain's CDR3 is CASSPRRSSYEQYF. The CDR3 DNA reads as TGTGCCAGCAGCCCTAGGAGGAGCTCCTACGAGCAGTACTTC.

J is TRBJ2-7 and V is TRBV7-9; D possibly corresponds to TRBD2 (5 bases). CDR1 and CDR2 from the germline V gene are SEHNR and FQNEAQ (reference sequence). There are 14 residues in the CDR3. V gave up 5 bases and J gave up 1 base, with 12 bases separating them. This chain's CDR3 is CASSLDSFSYEQYF. The CDR3 nucleotides read TGTGCCAGCAGCCTGGACTCCTTTTCCTACGAGCAGTACTTC. Supplemented by reference TRBV7-9 and TRBJ2-7, the full variable domain reads DTGVSQNPRHKITKRGQNVTFRCDPISEHNRLYWYRQTLGQGPEFLTYFQNEAQLEKSRLLSDRFSAERPKGSFSTLEIQRTEQGDSAMYLCASSLDSFSYEQYFGPGTRLTVT.

The chain has TRBV19 and TRBJ1-5; 7 bases agree with TRBD1. The trim removed 5 bases at V and 1 base at J, leaving 5 bases unmatched. The CDR3 has 15 amino acids. Per germline, CDR1 LNHDA and CDR2 SQIVND (reference sequence). As DNA, the CDR3 is TGTGCCAGTAGTGCGGAGGGGGCGAGCAATCAGCCCCAGCATTTT. This encodes CASSAEGASNQPQHF.

The CDR3 sequence: CASSQVAQRTRDTQYF. The CDR3 DNA reads as TGTGCCAGCAGCCAAGTGGCCCAGCGGACGAGAGATACGCAGTATTTT. The genes are TRBV14 and TRBJ2-3; weak D call: TRBD2 (5 bases). CDR1 and CDR2 (germline): SGHDN, FVKESK. V lost 1 base to trimming and J lost 5 bases, with 16 bases between them. The CDR3 sequence is 16 residues long.

This clone was found once. The V call is TRBV6-1, the J call TRBJ2-7; tentatively, D is TRBD1 (6 bases). CDR3 length: 15 amino acids. The V end was cut by 4 bases, the J end by 4 bases, with 17 bases between. CDR1 and CDR2 from the germline V gene are MNHNS and SASEGT. CDR3 loop: CASSVLTGTPYEQYF. As DNA, the CDR3 is TGTGCCAGCAGTGTCCTAACGGGGACACCTTACGAGCAGTACTTC.

V gene TRBV6-4 combines with J gene TRBJ2-1, with 8 bases lining up with TRBD1. Germline CDR1 reads MRHNA; CDR2 reads SNTAGT. The CDR3 runs 15 residues. The J segment lost 1 base and the V segment lost 3 bases, leaving 2 bases of the junction unmatched. CDR3 sequence (DNA): TGTGCCAGCAGTGAACAGGGGGATTCCTACAATGAGCAGTTCTTC. This gives the protein CASSEQGDSYNEQFF.

Ten or more counts support this clone. CDR3: CASSLGGVLTGELFF. The CDR3 DNA reads as TGCGCCAGCAGTCTCGGCGGGGTTTTGACCGGGGAGCTGTTTTTT. V gene TRBV5-1 combines with J gene TRBJ2-2; possible D gene TRBD2, 6 bases. Germline CDR1 SGHRS, CDR2 YFSETQ. CDR3 size: 15 residues. Between the trimmed V and J ends, which lost 5 bases and 5 bases, there was a span of 16 bases.

This chain uses TRBV30 with TRBJ2-5; TRBD2 matches 7 bases. The CDR3 extends over 12 amino acids. V lost 3 bases, J lost 5 bases, and 3 bases stayed unmatched. Germline V lookup: CDR1 GTSNPN, CDR2 SVGIG (reference sequence). The CDR3 here is CAWRFGGETQYF. DNA for the CDR3: TGTGCCTGGAGATTCGGGGGGGAGACCCAGTACTTC.

The chain joins TRBV2 to TRBJ1-5; D is uncertain. CDR1 and CDR2 from the germline V gene are SNHLY and FYNNEI. V lost 7 bases to trimming and J lost 2 bases, with 12 bases between them. The CDR3 length is 14 residues. The CDR3 DNA follows: TGTGCCAGCACCGAAAGGGCAGGCAATCAGCCCCAGCATTTT. Translation: CASTERAGNQPQHF.